The rows below give T cell receptor beta chains drawn from one sample of a study of T cell responses to AZD1222 COVID-19 vaccine. Produced via immunoSEQ multiplex PCR; TCRdb's table is partial and in-frame only. The table has approximately 96,000 clones, around nine tenths seen once. The sample here was peripheral blood, taken 28 days after the second AZD1222 dose. These receptors were obtained from an adult who received the AZD1222 COVID-19 vaccine. The CDR3 runs from the conserved cysteine through the conserved F or W. A D gene is named only where the DNA matches it firmly.

v_call d_call cdr3_aa
TRBV11-2 TRBD1 CASSFSGTGISYEQYF
TRBV5-1 TRBD2 CASSRAGGTSYNEQFF
TRBV7-9 NA CASSLVGDLNYGYTF
TRBV27 NA CASSFGREAFF
TRBV7-9 NA CASSLGDPRDF
TRBV28 NA CASTTGGAEEKLFF
TRBV11-2 NA CASSLGLNQETQYF
TRBV6-5 NA CASRAGVNTEAFF
TRBV25-1 NA CASSEFNRADYGYTF
TRBV7-3 TRBD2 CASSRGVGEGYEQYF
TRBV28 TRBD1 CASSPRQGHGYTF
TRBV9 NA CASSIHDSNQPQHF
TRBV7-9 TRBD1 CASSLGDRVHTEAFF
TRBV15 NA CATSKDALLGETQYF
TRBV5-1 NA CASSSLSGGISYEQYF
TRBV11-3 TRBD1 CASSTDIDREQRYGYTF
TRBV11-2 TRBD1 CASSTSTGGLYTQYF
TRBV6-1 NA CASSEGWGAEETQYF
TRBV15 NA CATSTDGRPGYGYTF
TRBV7-6 NA CASSPSPSHEQYF
TRBV28 NA CASSPLRGQNEKLFF
TRBV29-1 TRBD2 CSVSSGTSGRENTGELFF
TRBV27 NA CASSTWAGYGYTF
TRBV19 NA CASSIAAGTPWENTEAFF
TRBV24-1 NA CATRPGQLSSYEQYF
TRBV19 TRBD1 CASSTTGSGETQYF
TRBV5-1 TRBD2 CASALTSGLDEQYF
TRBV5-1 TRBD1 CASSNDRGGYEQYF
TRBV28 NA CASTSSGYGYTF
TRBV6-5 TRBD2 CASSYRAGLTKNIQYF
TRBV10-3 NA CAISEGPRQYF
TRBV6-5 TRBD1 CASSYSLGQAYEQYF
TRBV2 NA CASSGVGMATGELFF
TRBV2 NA CASSDTGNTEAFF
TRBV7-2 NA CASSHREGGVNSPLHF
TRBV19 TRBD2 CASSSLLAGGIDTQYF
TRBV19 TRBD2 CASSGLAGGPAYEQYF